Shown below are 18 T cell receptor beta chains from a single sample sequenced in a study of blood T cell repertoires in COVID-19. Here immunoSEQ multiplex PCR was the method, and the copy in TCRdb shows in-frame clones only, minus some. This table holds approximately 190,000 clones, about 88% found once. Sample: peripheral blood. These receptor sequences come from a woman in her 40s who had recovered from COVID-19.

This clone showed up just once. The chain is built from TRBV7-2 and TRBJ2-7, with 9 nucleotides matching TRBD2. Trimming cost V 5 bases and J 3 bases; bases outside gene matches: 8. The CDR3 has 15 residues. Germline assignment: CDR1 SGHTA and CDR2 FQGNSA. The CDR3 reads CASSTTSGPNYEQYF. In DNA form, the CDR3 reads TGTGCCAGCAGCACGACTAGCGGCCCGAACTACGAGCAGTACTTC.

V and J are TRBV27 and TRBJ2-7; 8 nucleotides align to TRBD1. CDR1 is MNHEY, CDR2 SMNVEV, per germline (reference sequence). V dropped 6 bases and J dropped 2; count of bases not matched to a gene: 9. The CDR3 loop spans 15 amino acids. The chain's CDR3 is CASRPRQGRPYEQYF. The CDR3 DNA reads TGTGCCAGCAGGCCTAGACAGGGGCGGCCCTACGAGCAGTACTTC.

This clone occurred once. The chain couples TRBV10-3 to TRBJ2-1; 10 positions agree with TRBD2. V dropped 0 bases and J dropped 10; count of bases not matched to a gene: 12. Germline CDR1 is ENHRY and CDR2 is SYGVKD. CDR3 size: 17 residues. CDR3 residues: CAISESTLAGVTWEQFF. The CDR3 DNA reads TGTGCCATCAGTGAGTCGACGCTAGCGGGAGTGACTTGGGAGCAGTTCTTC.

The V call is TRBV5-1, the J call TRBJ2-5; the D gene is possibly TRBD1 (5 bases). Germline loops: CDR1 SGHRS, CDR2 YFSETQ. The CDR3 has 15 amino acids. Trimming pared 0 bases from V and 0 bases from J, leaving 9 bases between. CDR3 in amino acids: CASSLGGPDQETQYF. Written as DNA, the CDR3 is TGCGCCAGCAGCTTGGGGGGCCCGGACCAAGAGACCCAGTACTTC.

DNA of the CDR3: TGTGCCAGCAGCCATGGGACTAGCCGAAGAAACAATGAGCAGTTCTTC. It yields the protein CASSHGTSRRNNEQFF. The chain combines TRBV3-1 (or the pseudogene TRBV3-2) with TRBJ2-1; 9 bases map to TRBD2. The CDR3 has 16 amino acids. Trimming took 3 bases from V and 5 from J; bases not matched to a gene: 8. Germline assignment: CDR1 LGHDT and CDR2 YNNKEL (reference sequence).

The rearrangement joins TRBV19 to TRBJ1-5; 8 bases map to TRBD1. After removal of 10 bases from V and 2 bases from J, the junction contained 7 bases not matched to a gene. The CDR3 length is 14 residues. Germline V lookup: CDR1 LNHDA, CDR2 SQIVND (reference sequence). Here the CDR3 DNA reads TGTGCCACCGCTCCGGGACAGGGCAATCAGCCCCAGCATTTT. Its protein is CATAPGQGNQPQHF.

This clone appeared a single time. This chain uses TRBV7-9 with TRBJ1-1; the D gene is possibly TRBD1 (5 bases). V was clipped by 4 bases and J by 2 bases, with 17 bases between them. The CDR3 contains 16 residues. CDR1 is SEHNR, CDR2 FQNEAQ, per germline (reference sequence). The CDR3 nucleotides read TGTGCCAGCAGCTCACCGACAGCCAGCATTAACACTGAAGCTTTCTTT. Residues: CASSSPTASINTEAFF.

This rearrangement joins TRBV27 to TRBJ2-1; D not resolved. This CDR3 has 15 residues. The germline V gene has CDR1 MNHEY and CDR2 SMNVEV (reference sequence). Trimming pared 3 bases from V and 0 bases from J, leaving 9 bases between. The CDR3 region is CASSFELSSYNEQFF. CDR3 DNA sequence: TGTGCCAGCAGTTTTGAGTTGAGCTCCTACAATGAGCAGTTCTTC.

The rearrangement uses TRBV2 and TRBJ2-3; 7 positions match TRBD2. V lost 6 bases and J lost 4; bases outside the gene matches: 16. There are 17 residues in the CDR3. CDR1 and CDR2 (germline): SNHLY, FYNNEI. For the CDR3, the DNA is TGTGCCAGCAGCCTGGGGTTAAGCGGGATACTGGCAGATACGCAGTATTTT. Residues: CASSLGLSGILADTQYF.

Here the CDR3 DNA reads TGTGCCAGCTCACCACCCGAGGGTACAGATACGCAGTATTTT. This codes for CASSPPEGTDTQYF. This sequence joins TRBV18 and TRBJ2-3; possible D gene TRBD2, 5 bases. The germline V gene has CDR1 KGHSH and CDR2 LQKENI. V was trimmed by 0 bases and J by 3 bases, leaving 7 bases between them. The CDR3 runs 14 residues.

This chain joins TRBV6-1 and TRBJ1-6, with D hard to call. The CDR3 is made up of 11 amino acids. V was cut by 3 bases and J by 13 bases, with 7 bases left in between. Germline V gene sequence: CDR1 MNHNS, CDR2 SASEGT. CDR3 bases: TGTGCCAGCAGTGAGGAGAGGCCCCTCCACTTT. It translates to CASSEERPLHF.

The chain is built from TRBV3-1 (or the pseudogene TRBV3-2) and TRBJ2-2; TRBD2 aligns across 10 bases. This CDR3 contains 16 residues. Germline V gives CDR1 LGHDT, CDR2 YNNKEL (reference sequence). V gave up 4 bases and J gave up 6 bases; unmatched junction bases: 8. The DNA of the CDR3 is TGTGCCAGCAGCCGTTCAAGCGGGAGGGCCGCCGGGGAGCTGTTTTTT. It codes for CASSRSSGRAAGELFF.

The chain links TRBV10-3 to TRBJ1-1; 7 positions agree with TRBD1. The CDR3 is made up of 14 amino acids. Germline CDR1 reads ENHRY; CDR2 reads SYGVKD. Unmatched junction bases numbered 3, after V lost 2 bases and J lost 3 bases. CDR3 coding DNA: TGTGCCATCAGTGAGACCACAGGGGACACTGAAGCTTTCTTT. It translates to CAISETTGDTEAFF.

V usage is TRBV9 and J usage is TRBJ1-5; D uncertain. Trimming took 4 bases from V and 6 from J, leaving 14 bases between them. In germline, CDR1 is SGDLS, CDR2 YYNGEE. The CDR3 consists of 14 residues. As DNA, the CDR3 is TGTGCCAGCAGCCCTCCAGGTATTGGTCAGCCCCAGCATTTT. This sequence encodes CASSPPGIGQPQHF.

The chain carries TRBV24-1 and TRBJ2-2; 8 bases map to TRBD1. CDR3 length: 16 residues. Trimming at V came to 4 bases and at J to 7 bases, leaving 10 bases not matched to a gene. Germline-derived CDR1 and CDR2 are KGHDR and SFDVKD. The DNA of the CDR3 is TGTGCCACCAGTGACCCCGGGACAGGAGATGGCGGGGAGCTGTTTTTT. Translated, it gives CATSDPGTGDGGELFF.

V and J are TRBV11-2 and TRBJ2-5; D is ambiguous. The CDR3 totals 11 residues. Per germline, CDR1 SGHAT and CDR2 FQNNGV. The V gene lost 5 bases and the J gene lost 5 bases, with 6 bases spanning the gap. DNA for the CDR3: TGTGCCAGCAGCGCGCATGAGACCCAGTACTTC. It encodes CASSAHETQYF.

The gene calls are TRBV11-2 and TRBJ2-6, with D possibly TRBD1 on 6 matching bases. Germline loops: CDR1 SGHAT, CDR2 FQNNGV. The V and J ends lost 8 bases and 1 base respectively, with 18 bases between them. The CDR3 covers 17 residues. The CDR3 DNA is TGTGCCAGCGCGCTTTGGACCAGGGGATCTGGGGCCAACGTCCTGACTTTC. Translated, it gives CASALWTRGSGANVLTF.

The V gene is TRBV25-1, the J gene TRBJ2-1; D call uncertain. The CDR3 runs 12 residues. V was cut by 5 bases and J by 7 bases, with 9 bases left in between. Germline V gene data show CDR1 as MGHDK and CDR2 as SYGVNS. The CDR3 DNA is TGTGCCAGCAGTTCTAGTTGGAATGAGCAGTTCTTC. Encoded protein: CASSSSWNEQFF.